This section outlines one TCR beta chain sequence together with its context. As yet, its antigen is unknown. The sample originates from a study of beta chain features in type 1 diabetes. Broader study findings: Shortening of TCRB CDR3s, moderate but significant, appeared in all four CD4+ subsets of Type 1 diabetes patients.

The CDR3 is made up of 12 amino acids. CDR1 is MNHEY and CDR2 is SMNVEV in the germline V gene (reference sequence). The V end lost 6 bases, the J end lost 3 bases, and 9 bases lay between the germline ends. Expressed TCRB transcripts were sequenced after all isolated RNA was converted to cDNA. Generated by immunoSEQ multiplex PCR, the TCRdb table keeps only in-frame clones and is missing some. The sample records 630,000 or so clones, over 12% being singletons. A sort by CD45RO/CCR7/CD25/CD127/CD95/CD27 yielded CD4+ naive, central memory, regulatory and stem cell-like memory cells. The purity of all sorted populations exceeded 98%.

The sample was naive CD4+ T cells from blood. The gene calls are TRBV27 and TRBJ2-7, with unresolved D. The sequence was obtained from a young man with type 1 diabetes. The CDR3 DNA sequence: TGTGCCAGCAGGGCGTCGGTCTACGAGCAGTACTTC. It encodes CASRASVYEQYF.